These 27 T cell receptor beta chains were sequenced from one sample in a study of cytomegalovirus exposure and HLA in healthy donors (dated by TCRdb to about 2017). The library was built by means of the immunoSEQ multiplex PCR assay. For the multiplex PCR, a mixture combining 60 forward primers for TCR Vbeta segments and 13 reverse primers for TCR Jbeta segments was used. TCRdb carries this immuneACCESS record with in-frame sequences only. Its versions omit some clonotypes, under half of them owing to an unresolved V gene in the studies checked, with the rest unexplained. This sample gives fewer than 200,000 clones in total; 81% of them show up just once. Jointly, the top ten make up about 2.2% of the sample. The sample was PBMCs. The origin of the receptors is a woman aged 25 to 45 in good health and CMV-seronegative.

The chain's CDR3 is CASSLGRPQETQYF. DNA for the CDR3: TGTGCCAGCAGTTTGGGCAGACCTCAAGAGACCCAGTACTTC. J is TRBJ2-5 and V is TRBV28; no firm D call. Trimming removed 3 bases from V and 2 bases from J, with 10 bases in between. The CDR3 is made up of 14 amino acids. Germline V CDR1 and CDR2: MDHEN, SYDVKM.

This chain links TRBV5-1 with TRBJ2-7; tentative D call: TRBD2 (5 bases). V was trimmed by 0 bases and J by 1 base, leaving 8 bases between them. Germline CDR1 reads SGHRS; CDR2 reads YFSETQ. CDR3 size: 14 residues. CDR3 region: CASSLVSGSYEQYF. The DNA of the CDR3 is TGCGCCAGCAGCTTGGTGTCGGGGTCCTACGAGCAGTACTTC.

J is TRBJ1-1 and V is TRBV11-1; D uncertain. V was clipped by 0 bases and J by 6 bases, with 8 bases between them. This CDR3 is 13 amino acids long. Germline CDR1 SGHAT, CDR2 FQDESV (reference sequence). For the CDR3, the DNA is TGTGCCAGCAGCTTAGCGCAGATCGCTGAAGCTTTCTTT. Translation: CASSLAQIAEAFF.

The chain joins TRBV7-9 to TRBJ2-5; 9 bases are shared with TRBD1. The germline gives CDR1 SEHNR, CDR2 FQNEAQ (reference sequence). This CDR3 is built from 15 residues. The V segment lost 6 bases and the J segment 5 bases; nucleotides outside the gene matches: 10. CDR3: CASRSGQGGMETQYF. CDR3 sequence (DNA): TGTGCCAGCAGATCGGGACAGGGAGGGATGGAGACCCAGTACTTC.

The chain uses TRBV7-9 and TRBJ1-2, with a tentative D call TRBD1 (6 bases). Germline V CDR1 and CDR2: SEHNR, FQNEAQ (reference sequence). V lost 3 bases and J 4 bases, leaving 6 bases between the germline ends. The CDR3 contains 12 residues. CDR3: CASSLDSYGYTF. CDR3 nucleotides: TGTGCCAGCAGCTTGGACAGCTATGGCTACACCTTC.

The chain links TRBV4-3 to TRBJ1-3; 8 nucleotides match TRBD1. CDR1 is LGHNA and CDR2 is YSLEER in the germline V gene. Trimming took 5 bases from V and 2 from J; bases not matched to a gene: 8. The CDR3 is 16 residues long. The CDR3 DNA sequence: TGCGCCAGCAGCTACAGGGGGAGAGGAGCTGGAAACACCATATATTTT. This translates into CASSYRGRGAGNTIYF.

The chain is built from TRBV6-6 and TRBJ2-5; tentatively, D is TRBD1 (6 bases). The CDR3 has 15 amino acids. Germline V gene lookup returns CDR1 MNHNY and CDR2 SVGAGI (reference sequence). Trimming removed 4 bases from V and 5 bases from J, with 17 bases in between. CDR3 nucleotides: TGTGCCAGCAGTTCCCCCGCACAGGGACGGGAGACCCAGTACTTC. Translated, it gives CASSSPAQGRETQYF.

As to this clone: A read error may account for a junction end that differs from germline. V is TRBV7-9 and J is TRBJ2-7; 8 bases agree with TRBD1. The V gene's germline CDR1 is SEHNR and CDR2 FQNEAQ (reference sequence). The CDR3 sequence is 15 residues long. CDR3 protein: CSSSLTGTGVDEQYF. DNA for the CDR3: TGTTCCAGCAGCTTAACCGGGACAGGTGTCGACGAGCAGTACTTC.

V usage is TRBV7-6 and J usage is TRBJ2-7, with a weak D call TRBD2 (6 bases). The V gene lost 5 bases and the J gene lost 3 bases, with 14 bases spanning the gap. In germline, CDR1 is SGHVS, CDR2 FNYEAQ. The CDR3 is 14 amino acids. CDR3 nucleotides: TGTGCCAGCAGCCTAGGACTGGGGGGCTACGAGCAGTACTTC. Its translation: CASSLGLGGYEQYF.

The chain is built from TRBV11-2 and TRBJ2-5; 8 bases align to TRBD2. This CDR3 has 12 residues. In germline, CDR1 is SGHAT, CDR2 FQNNGV. J lost 7 bases, V lost 5 bases, and 3 bases had no gene match. The CDR3 protein is CASSPGGGTQYF. The CDR3 bases are TGTGCCAGCAGCCCCGGGGGGGGGACCCAGTACTTC.

V gene TRBV27 combines with J gene TRBJ2-1; the match to TRBD2 covers 10 bases. Germline loops: CDR1 MNHEY, CDR2 SMNVEV (reference sequence). Trimming at V came to 4 bases and at J to 0 bases, leaving 9 bases not matched to a gene. This CDR3 spans 18 amino acids. CDR3 nucleotide sequence: TGTGCCAGCAGTTCTCAGACTAGCGGGCTCCGCTCCTACAATGAGCAGTTCTTC. Protein product: CASSSQTSGLRSYNEQFF.

The J gene is TRBJ2-7, the V gene TRBV27, with TRBD2 matching 9 bases. V trimming: 4 bases; J trimming: 3 bases; junction bases outside the gene matches: 13. In germline, CDR1 is MNHEY, CDR2 SMNVEV (reference sequence). There are 17 residues in the CDR3. The CDR3 DNA follows: TGTGCCAGCAGTTATAGGGGCCTGGCTAGCGGGGTCTACGAGCAGTACTTC. It is translated as CASSYRGLASGVYEQYF.

The chain carries TRBV18 and TRBJ1-6, with unresolved D. Germline lookup yields CDR1 KGHSH and CDR2 LQKENI. The CDR3 extends over 14 amino acids. Trimming shortened V by 2 bases and J by 10 bases, and 12 bases separated the two germline ends. The CDR3 DNA reads as TGTGCCAGCTCACCAGAGCAGGTCTGGTCACCCCTCCACTTT. Protein sequence: CASSPEQVWSPLHF. Combining the CDR3 with reference TRBV18 and TRBJ1-6 gives the whole variable domain NAGVMQNPRHLVRRRGQEARLRCSPMKGHSHVYWYRQLPEEGLKFMVYLQKENIIDESGMPKERFSAEFPKEGPSILRIQQVVRGDSAAYFCASSPEQVWSPLHFGNGTRLTVT.

This rearrangement joins TRBV11-2 to TRBJ2-7, with D possibly TRBD1 on 5 matching bases. This CDR3 comprises 13 residues. The V gene's germline CDR1 is SGHAT and CDR2 FQNNGV. The V end lost 3 bases, the J end lost 3 bases, and 9 bases lay between the germline ends. Written as DNA, the CDR3 is TGTGCCAGCAGCTTTTCAGGGAACTACGAGCAGTACTTC. Its translation: CASSFSGNYEQYF.

The chain has TRBV7-9 and TRBJ2-7, with D possibly TRBD1 on 7 matching bases. V lost 5 bases and J 5 bases, leaving 13 bases between the germline ends. This CDR3 comprises 13 residues. In germline, CDR1 is SEHNR, CDR2 FQNEAQ (reference sequence). CDR3 nucleotide sequence: TGTGCCAGCAGCCGCAGGGGGAGGAACGAGCAGTACTTC. Translated: CASSRRGRNEQYF.

Note on this clone: At one end the junction does not follow the germline gene, possibly because of a read error. The V gene is TRBV7-2, the J gene TRBJ2-6; weak D call: TRBD1 (5 bases). The CDR3 has 17 residues. In germline, CDR1 is SGHTA, CDR2 FQGNSA. CDR3 amino acids: CASSLGSGNSGANGLTF. CDR3 DNA sequence: TGTGCCAGCAGCTTAGGGTCAGGGAACTCTGGGGCCAACGGCCTGACTTTC. The full variable domain, with the rest looked up from reference TRBV7-2 and TRBJ2-6, is GAGVSQSPSNKVTEKGKDVELRCDPISGHTALYWYRQSLGQGLEFLIYFQGNSAPDKSGLPSDRFSAERTGGSVSTLTIQRTQQEDSAVYLCASSLGSGNSGANGLTFGAGSRLTVL.

The chain couples TRBV4-1 to TRBJ1-5, with D possibly TRBD1 on 6 matching bases. V dropped 3 bases and J dropped 2 bases, with 14 bases sitting between them. The V gene's germline CDR1 is MGHRA and CDR2 YSYEKL. This CDR3 is 16 amino acids long. The CDR3 region has the DNA TGCGCCAGCAGCCATGTAACAGGGCCGCGCAATCAGCCCCAGCATTTT. This codes for CASSHVTGPRNQPQHF.

This chain joins TRBV7-9 and TRBJ2-3; D gene uncertain. The germline CDR1 and CDR2 sequences are SEHNR and FQNEAQ (reference sequence). The CDR3 is 16 residues long. Trimming stripped 3 bases from V and 3 bases from J, with 16 bases between. The CDR3: CASSFDLGATTDTQYF. In nucleotides, the CDR3 is TGTGCCAGCAGCTTCGATCTCGGAGCGACTACAGATACGCAGTATTTT.

This clone was counted only a few times. The rearrangement links TRBV5-1 to TRBJ2-5, with a tentative D call TRBD1 (5 bases). V gave up 0 bases and J gave up 4 bases, with 10 bases separating them. Germline V lookup: CDR1 SGHRS, CDR2 YFSETQ. The length of the CDR3 is 14 residues. CDR3 nucleotides: TGCGCCAGCAGCTTGGCGCAGGGTCGAGAGACCCAGTACTTC. It specifies CASSLAQGRETQYF.

V gene TRBV6-1 combines with J gene TRBJ2-7; a weak D match, TRBD1 (8 bases). This CDR3 is built from 15 residues. V was trimmed by 6 bases and J by 4 bases, leaving 19 bases between them. Germline V gene sequence: CDR1 MNHNS, CDR2 SASEGT. The CDR3 reads CASSPAGQGAYEQYF. DNA for the CDR3: TGTGCCAGCAGCCCAGCGGGGCAGGGGGCGTACGAGCAGTACTTC.

CDR3 bases: TGTGCCAGCAGTCACCACGGGAACACCGGGGAGCTGTTTTTT. Residues: CASSHHGNTGELFF. This chain joins TRBV6-1 and TRBJ2-2; D gene uncertain. From germline, CDR1 is MNHNS and CDR2 SASEGT. Trimming removed 5 bases from V and 1 base from J, with 8 bases in between. CDR3 length equals 14 residues.

There are a few counts of this clone. The chain employs TRBV6-1 and TRBJ2-7, with D possibly matching TRBD1 (5 bases). This CDR3 is built from 15 residues. CDR1 is MNHNS and CDR2 is SASEGT in the germline V gene. The germline V and J ends were trimmed by 4 bases and 4 bases, with 17 bases remaining between them. CDR3 DNA: TGTGCCAGCAGTGGCGCACCTGGGGCGTTGTACGAGCAGTACTTC. It is translated as CASSGAPGALYEQYF.

The chain recombines TRBV7-6 with TRBJ2-2; D may be TRBD2 (5 bases). Germline assignment: CDR1 SGHVS and CDR2 FNYEAQ. This CDR3 comprises 13 residues. V dropped 5 bases and J dropped 6 bases, with 10 bases sitting between them. The CDR3 loop is CASSPDYSGELFF. The DNA for the CDR3 is TGTGCCAGCAGCCCAGACTACTCCGGGGAGCTGTTTTTT.

The chain recombines TRBV11-2 with TRBJ2-1; 13 nucleotides line up with TRBD2. Germline V gene lookup returns CDR1 SGHAT and CDR2 FQNNGV. V was pared by 6 bases and J by 8 bases, with 7 bases of the junction left unmatched. The CDR3 is 15 residues long. The CDR3 here is CASRPGLAGNHEQFF. The CDR3 bases are TGTGCCAGCAGGCCGGGACTAGCGGGGAACCATGAGCAGTTCTTC.

This sequence joins TRBV15 and TRBJ2-7; 9 bases agree with TRBD1. Germline V gene lookup returns CDR1 LNHNV and CDR2 YYDKDF (reference sequence). The CDR3 has 13 amino acids. Trimming removed 8 bases from V and 1 base from J; junction bases left unmatched: 3. The CDR3, as DNA: TGTGCCACCCAAGGACAGGGGTCCTACGAGCAGTACTTC. It yields the protein CATQGQGSYEQYF.

The chain recombines TRBV6-5 with TRBJ2-2; D is uncertain. The CDR3 runs to 15 residues. From germline, CDR1 is MNHEY and CDR2 SVGAGI. V gave up 8 bases and J gave up 0 bases, with 13 bases separating them. In DNA form, the CDR3 reads TGTGCCAGCGCGTCTACCCTTTCGAACACCGGGGAGCTGTTTTTT. Translation: CASASTLSNTGELFF.

The V and J genes are TRBV4-2 and TRBJ2-1; a possible D gene is TRBD2 (5 bases). This CDR3 spans 16 amino acids. V dropped 1 base and J dropped 0 bases, with 10 bases sitting between them. CDR1 is LGHNA, CDR2 YNFKEQ, per germline. CDR3 in amino acids: CASSQGSGSSYNEQFF. CDR3 in DNA: TGTGCCAGCAGCCAAGGTTCGGGGTCCTCCTACAATGAGCAGTTCTTC.